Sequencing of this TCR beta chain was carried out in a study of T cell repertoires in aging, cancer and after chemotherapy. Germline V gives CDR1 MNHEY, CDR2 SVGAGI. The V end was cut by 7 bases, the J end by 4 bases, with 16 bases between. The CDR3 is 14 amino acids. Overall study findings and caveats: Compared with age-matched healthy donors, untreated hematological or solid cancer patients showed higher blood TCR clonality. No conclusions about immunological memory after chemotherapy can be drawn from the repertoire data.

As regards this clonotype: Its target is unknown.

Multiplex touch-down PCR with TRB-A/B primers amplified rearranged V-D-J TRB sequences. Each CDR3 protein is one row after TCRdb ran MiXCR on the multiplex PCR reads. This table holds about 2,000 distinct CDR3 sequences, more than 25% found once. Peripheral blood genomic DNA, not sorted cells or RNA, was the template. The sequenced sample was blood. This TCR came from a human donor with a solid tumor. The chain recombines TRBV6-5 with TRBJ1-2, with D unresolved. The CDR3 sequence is CASTPGGAIYGYTF. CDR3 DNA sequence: TGTGCCAGCACCCCCGGTGGAGCCATCTATGGCTACACCTTC.